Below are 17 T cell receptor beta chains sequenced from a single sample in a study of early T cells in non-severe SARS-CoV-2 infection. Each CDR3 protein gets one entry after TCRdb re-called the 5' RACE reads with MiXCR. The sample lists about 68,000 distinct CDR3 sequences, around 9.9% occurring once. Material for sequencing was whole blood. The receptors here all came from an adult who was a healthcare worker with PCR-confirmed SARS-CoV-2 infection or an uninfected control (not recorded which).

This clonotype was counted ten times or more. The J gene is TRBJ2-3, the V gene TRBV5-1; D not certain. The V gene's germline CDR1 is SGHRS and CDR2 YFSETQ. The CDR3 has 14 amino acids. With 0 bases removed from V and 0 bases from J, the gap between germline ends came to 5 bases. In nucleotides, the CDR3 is TGCGCCAGCAGCTTGGATGGGAGCACAGATACGCAGTATTTT. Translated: CASSLDGSTDTQYF.

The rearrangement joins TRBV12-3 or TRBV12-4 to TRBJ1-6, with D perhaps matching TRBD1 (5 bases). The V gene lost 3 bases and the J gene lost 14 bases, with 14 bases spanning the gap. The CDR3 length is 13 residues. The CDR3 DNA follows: TGTGCCAGCAGTTTCGGGGGGATTGGGACCCTCCACTTT. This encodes CASSFGGIGTLHF.

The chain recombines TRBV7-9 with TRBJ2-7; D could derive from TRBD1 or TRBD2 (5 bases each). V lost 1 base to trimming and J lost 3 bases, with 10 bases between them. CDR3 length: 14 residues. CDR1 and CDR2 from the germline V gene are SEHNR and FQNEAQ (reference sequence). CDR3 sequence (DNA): TGTGCCAGCAGCTTAGTGATGGGGGACTACGAGCAGTACTTC. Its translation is CASSLVMGDYEQYF.

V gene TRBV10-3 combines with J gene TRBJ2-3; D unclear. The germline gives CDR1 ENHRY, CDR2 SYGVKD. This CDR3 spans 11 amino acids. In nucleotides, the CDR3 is TGTGCAATTCTTCGAGGCGATACGCAGTATTTT. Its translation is CAILRGDTQYF.

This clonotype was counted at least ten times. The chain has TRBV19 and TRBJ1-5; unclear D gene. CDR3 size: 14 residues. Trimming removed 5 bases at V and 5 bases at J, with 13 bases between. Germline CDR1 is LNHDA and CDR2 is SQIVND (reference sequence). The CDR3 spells CASSATSDYQPQHF. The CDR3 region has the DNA TGTGCCAGTAGTGCCACCTCGGATTATCAGCCCCAGCATTTT.

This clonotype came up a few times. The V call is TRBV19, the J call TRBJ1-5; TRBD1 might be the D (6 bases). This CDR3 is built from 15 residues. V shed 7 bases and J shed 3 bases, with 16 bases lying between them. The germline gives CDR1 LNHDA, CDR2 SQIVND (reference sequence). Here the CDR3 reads CASTPDSLYNQPQHF. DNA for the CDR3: TGTGCCAGTACCCCGGACAGCCTTTACAATCAGCCCCAGCATTTT.

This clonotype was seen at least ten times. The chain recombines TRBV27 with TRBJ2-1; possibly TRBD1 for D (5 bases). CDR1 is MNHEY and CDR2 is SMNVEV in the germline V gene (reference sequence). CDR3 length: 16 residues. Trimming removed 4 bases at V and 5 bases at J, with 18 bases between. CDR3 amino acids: CASSSPWTKGDNEQFF. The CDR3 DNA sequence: TGTGCCAGCAGTTCGCCTTGGACGAAAGGGGACAATGAGCAGTTCTTC.

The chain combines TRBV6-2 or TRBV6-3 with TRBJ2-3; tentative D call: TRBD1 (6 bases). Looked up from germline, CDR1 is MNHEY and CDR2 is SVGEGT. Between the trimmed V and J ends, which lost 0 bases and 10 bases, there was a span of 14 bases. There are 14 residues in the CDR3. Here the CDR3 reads CASSYSGAPNAQYF. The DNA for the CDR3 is TGTGCCAGCAGTTACTCGGGGGCCCCGAACGCGCAGTATTTT.

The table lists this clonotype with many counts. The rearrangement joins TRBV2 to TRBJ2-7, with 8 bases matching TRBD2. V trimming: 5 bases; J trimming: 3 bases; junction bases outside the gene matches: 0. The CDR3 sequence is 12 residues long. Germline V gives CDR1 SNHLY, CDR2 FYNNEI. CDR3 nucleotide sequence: TGTGCCAGCAGTAGCGGGAGCTACGAGCAGTACTTC. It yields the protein CASSSGSYEQYF.

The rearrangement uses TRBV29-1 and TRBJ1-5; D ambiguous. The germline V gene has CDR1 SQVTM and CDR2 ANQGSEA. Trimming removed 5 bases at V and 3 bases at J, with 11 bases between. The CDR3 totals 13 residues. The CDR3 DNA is TGCAGCGTTTCTCCAGGAGTCAATCAGCCCCAGCATTTT. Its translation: CSVSPGVNQPQHF.

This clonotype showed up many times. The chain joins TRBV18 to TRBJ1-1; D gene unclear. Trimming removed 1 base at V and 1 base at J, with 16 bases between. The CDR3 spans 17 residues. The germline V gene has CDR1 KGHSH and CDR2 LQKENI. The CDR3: CASSPLSTTWGNTEAFF. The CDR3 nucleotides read TGTGCCAGCTCACCACTATCCACAACCTGGGGGAACACTGAAGCTTTCTTT.

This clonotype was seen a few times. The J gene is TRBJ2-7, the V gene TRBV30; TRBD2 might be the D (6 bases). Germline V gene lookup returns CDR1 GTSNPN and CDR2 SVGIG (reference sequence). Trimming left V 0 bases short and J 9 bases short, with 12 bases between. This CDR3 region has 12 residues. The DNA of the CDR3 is TGTGCCTGGAGTGTACGGGGAGGCAGGCAGTACTTC. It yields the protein CAWSVRGGRQYF.

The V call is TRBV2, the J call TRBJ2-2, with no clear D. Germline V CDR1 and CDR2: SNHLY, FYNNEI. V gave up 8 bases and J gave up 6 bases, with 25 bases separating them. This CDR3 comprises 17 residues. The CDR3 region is CASLGTDKFGTPGELFF. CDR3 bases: TGTGCCAGCCTTGGCACAGACAAGTTCGGAACCCCCGGGGAGCTGTTTTTT.

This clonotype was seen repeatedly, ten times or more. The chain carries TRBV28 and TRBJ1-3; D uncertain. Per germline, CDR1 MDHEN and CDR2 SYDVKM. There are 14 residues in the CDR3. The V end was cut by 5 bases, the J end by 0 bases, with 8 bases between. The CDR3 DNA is TGTGCCAGCAGTCGAGGAGTCTCTGGAAACACCATATATTTT. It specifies CASSRGVSGNTIYF. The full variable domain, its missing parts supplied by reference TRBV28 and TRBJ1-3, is DVKVTQSSRYLVKRTGEKVFLECVQDMDHENMFWYRQDPGLGLRLIYFSYDVKMKEKGDIPEGYSVSREKKERFSLILESASTNQTSMYLCASSRGVSGNTIYFGEGSWLTVV.

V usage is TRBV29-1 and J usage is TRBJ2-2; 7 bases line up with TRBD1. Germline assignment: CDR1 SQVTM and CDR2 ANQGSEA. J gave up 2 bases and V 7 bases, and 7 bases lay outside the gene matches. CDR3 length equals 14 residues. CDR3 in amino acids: CSALTGLNTGELFF. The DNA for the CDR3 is TGCAGCGCTCTGACAGGGCTAAACACCGGGGAGCTGTTTTTT.

CDR3 sequence reads: CASSSGTDSYEQYF. The CDR3 DNA reads TGCGCCAGCAGCTCCGGGACAGACTCCTACGAGCAGTACTTC. This chain joins TRBV4-3 and TRBJ2-7; 7 bases fit TRBD1. Trimming at V came to 5 bases and at J to 0 bases, leaving 4 bases not matched to a gene. Germline-derived CDR1 and CDR2 are LGHNA and YSLEER. The CDR3 runs 14 residues.

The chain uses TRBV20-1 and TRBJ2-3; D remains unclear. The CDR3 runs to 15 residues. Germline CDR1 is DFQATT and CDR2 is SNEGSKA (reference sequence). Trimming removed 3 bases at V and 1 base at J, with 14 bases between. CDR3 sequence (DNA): TGCAGTGCTAGGTCATCCCCCGTCGGCACAGATACGCAGTATTTT. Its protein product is CSARSSPVGTDTQYF.